Listed here are 20 T cell receptor beta chains from one sample, sequenced in a study of PD-1 blockade in classical Hodgkin lymphoma. Time point noted: newly diagnosed, previously untreated cHL patient sample. The method was immunoSEQ multiplex PCR; TCRdb's version includes in-frame clones alone and lacks a portion of them. The sample yields over 25,000 clones, 85% to 95% seen once. Sequenced input: peripheral blood mononuclear cells (PBMCs). These receptors were taken from a human donor with classical Hodgkin lymphoma.

The chain couples TRBV5-1 to TRBJ1-5; D perhaps matches TRBD1 (5 bases). Germline V gene sequence: CDR1 SGHRS, CDR2 YFSETQ. The CDR3 runs 16 residues. The V and J ends lost 4 bases and 1 base respectively, with 15 bases between them. The DNA for the CDR3 is TGCGCCAGCAGCCCAAAGACAGATTTAAGCAATCAGCCCCAGCATTTT. Its protein product is CASSPKTDLSNQPQHF. Variable domain in full (rest from reference TRBV5-1 and TRBJ1-5): KAGVTQTPRYLIKTRGQQVTLSCSPISGHRSVSWYQQTPGQGLQFLFEYFSETQRNKGNFPGRFSGRQFSNSRSEMNVSTLELGDSALYLCASSPKTDLSNQPQHFGDGTRLSIL.

The V gene is TRBV27, the J gene TRBJ2-7; D ambiguous. Per germline, CDR1 MNHEY and CDR2 SMNVEV (reference sequence). Between the trimmed V and J ends, which lost 4 bases and 3 bases, there was a span of 16 bases. The CDR3 is 15 residues long. This CDR3 reads CASSSRRQIFYEQYF. Written as DNA, the CDR3 is TGTGCCAGCAGTTCGAGAAGGCAGATATTCTACGAGCAGTACTTC.

This clone appeared a few times. The chain employs TRBV7-9 and TRBJ2-1; D is uncertain. Germline V gene sequence: CDR1 SEHNR, CDR2 FQNEAQ (reference sequence). The V end was cut by 7 bases, the J end by 6 bases, with 13 bases between. This CDR3 spans 13 amino acids. CDR3 residues: CASTSPFVNEQFF. In DNA form, the CDR3 reads TGTGCCAGCACCTCCCCCTTCGTCAATGAGCAGTTCTTC.

The V gene is TRBV28, the J gene TRBJ2-3; D may match TRBD1 or TRBD2 (5 bases each). Germline lookup yields CDR1 MDHEN and CDR2 SYDVKM. V lost 6 bases and J 4 bases, leaving 14 bases between the germline ends. There are 14 residues in the CDR3. The chain's CDR3 is CASSGAAQADTQYF. CDR3 sequence (DNA): TGTGCCAGCAGCGGGGCGGCTCAGGCAGATACGCAGTATTTT. Complete variable domain (other parts from reference TRBV28 and TRBJ2-3): DVKVTQSSRYLVKRTGEKVFLECVQDMDHENMFWYRQDPGLGLRLIYFSYDVKMKEKGDIPEGYSVSREKKERFSLILESASTNQTSMYLCASSGAAQADTQYFGPGTRLTVL.

This clone was observed a single time. The V and J genes are TRBV7-6 and TRBJ2-7, with D perhaps TRBD2 (5 bases). Germline CDR1 SGHVS, CDR2 FNYEAQ. The CDR3 spans 14 residues. V lost 4 bases, J lost 6 bases, and 16 bases lay in between. The CDR3: CASSYDRTLGEQYF. The CDR3 DNA is TGTGCCAGCAGCTACGACCGGACTTTGGGCGAGCAGTACTTC.

This chain joins TRBV5-1 and TRBJ2-1; D is perhaps TRBD2 (7 bases). The CDR3 is 14 residues long. Germline CDR1 SGHRS, CDR2 YFSETQ. Trimming took off 4 bases at V and 6 bases at J, with 14 bases between the two ends. The CDR3 DNA reads as TGCGCCAGCAGCAGGGGGGGAGCTCCCAATGAGCAGTTCTTC. Translating gives CASSRGGAPNEQFF. Variable domain in full (rest from reference TRBV5-1 and TRBJ2-1): KAGVTQTPRYLIKTRGQQVTLSCSPISGHRSVSWYQQTPGQGLQFLFEYFSETQRNKGNFPGRFSGRQFSNSRSEMNVSTLELGDSALYLCASSRGGAPNEQFFGPGTRLTVL.

The rearrangement joins TRBV2 to TRBJ1-2; 9 bases agree with TRBD1. Germline-derived CDR1 and CDR2 are SNHLY and FYNNEI. The CDR3 loop spans 14 amino acids. Trimming took 6 bases from V and 7 from J; bases not matched to a gene: 9. The CDR3 region is CASRGQGNYGGYTF. As DNA, the CDR3 is TGTGCCAGCAGAGGACAGGGGAATTATGGTGGCTACACCTTC.

In its sample, this clone was seen once. The chain has TRBV30 and TRBJ1-2; D remains ambiguous. This CDR3 region has 14 residues. Germline CDR1 reads GTSNPN; CDR2 reads SVGIG (reference sequence). Trimming removed 0 bases at V and 5 bases at J, with 13 bases between. Here the CDR3 DNA reads TGTGCCTGGAGTGTATCGGTCAGTAGTTATGGCTACACCTTC. Its protein is CAWSVSVSSYGYTF.

This clone appeared a single time. V usage is TRBV5-1 and J usage is TRBJ1-1; 9 nucleotides agree with TRBD1. CDR1 and CDR2 (germline): SGHRS, YFSETQ. V gave up 0 bases and J gave up 3 bases; unmatched junction bases: 9. The CDR3 spans 17 residues. The CDR3 sequence is CASSLEGSRTGDTEAFF. In nucleotides, the CDR3 is TGCGCCAGCAGCTTGGAGGGATCACGGACAGGGGACACTGAAGCTTTCTTT.

The chain has TRBV10-3 and TRBJ2-1; D may be TRBD2 (5 bases). The V and J ends lost 5 bases and 0 bases respectively, with 20 bases between them. The CDR3 extends over 18 amino acids. Per germline, CDR1 ENHRY and CDR2 SYGVKD. CDR3 amino acids: CAISSRQESGNSYNEQFF. The CDR3 coding sequence is TGTGCCATCAGTAGCCGGCAGGAAAGCGGCAACTCCTACAATGAGCAGTTCTTC.

This chain links TRBV13 with TRBJ2-5; D gene uncertain. The CDR3 extends over 14 amino acids. Trimming removed 3 bases from V and 5 bases from J, with 13 bases in between. The germline V gene has CDR1 PRHDT and CDR2 FYEKMQ (reference sequence). CDR3 loop: CASSLRPAYETQYF. The CDR3 nucleotides are TGTGCCAGCAGCTTGCGTCCAGCGTACGAGACCCAGTACTTC.

The genes are TRBV6-5 and TRBJ2-3; D remains unclear. Per germline, CDR1 MNHEY and CDR2 SVGAGI. CDR3 size: 14 residues. V lost 8 bases, J lost 4 bases, and 16 bases lay in between. CDR3 DNA: TGTGCCAGCGGGTGGGGTCCGGATGCAGATACGCAGTATTTT. It specifies CASGWGPDADTQYF.

The chain has TRBV6-4 and TRBJ1-6; D is perhaps TRBD1 (5 bases). In germline, CDR1 is MRHNA, CDR2 SNTAGT. This CDR3 spans 13 amino acids. V gave up 2 bases and J gave up 8 bases, with 7 bases separating them. CDR3 sequence (DNA): TGTGCCAGCAGTGACAGGGGACATTCACCCCTCCACTTT. Its translation is CASSDRGHSPLHF.

The chain is built from TRBV6-4 and TRBJ1-5; D is perhaps TRBD1 (5 bases). Trimming stripped 5 bases from V and 7 bases from J, with 12 bases between. The CDR3 runs 13 residues. The V gene's germline CDR1 is MRHNA and CDR2 SNTAGT. The CDR3 region is CASSYTEGQPQHF. The CDR3 DNA reads as TGTGCCAGCAGTTACACGGAGGGGCAGCCCCAGCATTTT.

Written as DNA, the CDR3 is TGCGCCAGCAGCTTAGCGGGGGGGCCGGGAGATACGCAGTATTTT. Translating gives CASSLAGGPGDTQYF. V is TRBV5-1 and J is TRBJ2-3; 10 bases are shared with TRBD2. Trimming at V came to 2 bases and at J to 5 bases, leaving 5 bases not matched to a gene. The CDR3 is 15 residues long. Germline V lookup: CDR1 SGHRS, CDR2 YFSETQ.

The J gene is TRBJ2-7, the V gene TRBV21-1; the DNA was not compared with TRBD1, the D call given in the table. TRBV21-1 is a documented pseudogene. This CDR3 contains 14 residues. CDR3: CASSRQGRTYEQYF. In nucleotides, the CDR3 is TGTGCCAGCAGTCGACAGGGTCGTACCTACGAGCAGTACTTC.

The J gene is TRBJ2-1, the V gene TRBV30; 9 nucleotides match TRBD2. V was clipped by 2 bases and J by 10 bases; unmatched bases: 9. Germline CDR1 GTSNPN, CDR2 SVGIG (reference sequence). The CDR3 is made up of 14 amino acids. The CDR3 coding sequence is TGTGCCTGGAGTTGGACTAGCGCCCCCGGGGAGCAGTTCTTC. This gives the protein CAWSWTSAPGEQFF.

The V gene is TRBV2, the J gene TRBJ2-1; D unresolved. Trimming removed 1 base from V and 4 bases from J, with 8 bases in between. In germline, CDR1 is SNHLY, CDR2 FYNNEI. CDR3 length: 14 residues. The CDR3 DNA follows: TGTGCCAGCAGTGAAGGCGGAGCTTACAATGAGCAGTTCTTC. This codes for CASSEGGAYNEQFF. The variable domain in full, completed from reference TRBV2 and TRBJ2-1, reads EPEVTQTPSHQVTQMGQEVILRCVPISNHLYFYWYRQILGQKVEFLVSFYNNEISEKSEIFDDQFSVERPDGSNFTLKIRSTKLEDSAMYFCASSEGGAYNEQFFGPGTRLTVL.

J is TRBJ2-1 and V is TRBV6-1; TRBD2 aligns across 14 bases. Per germline, CDR1 MNHNS and CDR2 SASEGT. With V trimmed by 1 base and J by 7 bases, 0 bases remained unmatched. CDR3 length: 15 amino acids. CDR3: CASSEGLAGGNEQFF. CDR3 in DNA: TGTGCCAGCAGTGAAGGACTAGCGGGGGGGAATGAGCAGTTCTTC.

The V call is TRBV2, the J call TRBJ1-2, with D uncertain. The CDR3 is 13 amino acids. Germline-derived CDR1 and CDR2 are SNHLY and FYNNEI. Trimming shortened V by 5 bases and J by 5 bases, and 12 bases separated the two germline ends. The CDR3 DNA sequence: TGTGCCAGCAGTCGAGCTCCCGGATATGGCTACACCTTC. Its translation is CASSRAPGYGYTF.